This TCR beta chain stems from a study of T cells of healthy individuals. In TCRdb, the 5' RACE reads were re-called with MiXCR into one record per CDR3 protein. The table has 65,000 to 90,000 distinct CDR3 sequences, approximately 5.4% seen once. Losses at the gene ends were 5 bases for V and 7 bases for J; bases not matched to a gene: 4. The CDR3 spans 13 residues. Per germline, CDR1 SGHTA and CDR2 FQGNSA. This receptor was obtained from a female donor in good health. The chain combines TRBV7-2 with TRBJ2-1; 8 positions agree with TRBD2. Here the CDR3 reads CASSKGTRNEQFF. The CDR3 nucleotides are TGTGCCAGCAGCAAGGGGACTAGAAATGAGCAGTTCTTC.